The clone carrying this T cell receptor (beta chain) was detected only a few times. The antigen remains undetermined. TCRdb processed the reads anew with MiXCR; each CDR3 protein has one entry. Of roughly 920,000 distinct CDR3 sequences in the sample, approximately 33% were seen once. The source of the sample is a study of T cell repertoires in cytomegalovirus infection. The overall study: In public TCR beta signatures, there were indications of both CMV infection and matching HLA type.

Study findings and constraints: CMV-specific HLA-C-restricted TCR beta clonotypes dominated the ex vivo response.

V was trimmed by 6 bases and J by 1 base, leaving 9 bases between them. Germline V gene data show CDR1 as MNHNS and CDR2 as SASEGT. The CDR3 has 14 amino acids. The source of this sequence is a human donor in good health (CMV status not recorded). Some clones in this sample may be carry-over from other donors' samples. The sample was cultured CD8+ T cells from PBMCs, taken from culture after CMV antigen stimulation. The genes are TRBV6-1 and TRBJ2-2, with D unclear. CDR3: CASSPLQNTGELFF. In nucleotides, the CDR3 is TGTGCCAGCAGCCCTCTACAGAACACCGGGGAGCTGTTTTTT.